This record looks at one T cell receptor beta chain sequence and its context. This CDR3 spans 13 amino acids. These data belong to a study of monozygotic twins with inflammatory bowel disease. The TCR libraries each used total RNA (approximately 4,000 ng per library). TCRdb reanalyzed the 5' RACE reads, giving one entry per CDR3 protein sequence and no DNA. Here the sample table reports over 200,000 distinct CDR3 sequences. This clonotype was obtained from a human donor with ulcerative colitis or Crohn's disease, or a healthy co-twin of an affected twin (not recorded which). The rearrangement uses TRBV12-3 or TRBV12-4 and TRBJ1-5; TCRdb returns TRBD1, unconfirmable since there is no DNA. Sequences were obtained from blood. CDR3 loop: CASSSGQGQPQHF.